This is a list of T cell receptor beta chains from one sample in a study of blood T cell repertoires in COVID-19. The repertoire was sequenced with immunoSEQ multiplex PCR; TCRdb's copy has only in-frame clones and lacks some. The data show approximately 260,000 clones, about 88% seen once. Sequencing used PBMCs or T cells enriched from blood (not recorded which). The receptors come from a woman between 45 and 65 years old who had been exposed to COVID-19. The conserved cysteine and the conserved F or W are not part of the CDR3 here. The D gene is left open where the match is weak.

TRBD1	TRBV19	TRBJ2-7	ASSIRDRGVYEQY
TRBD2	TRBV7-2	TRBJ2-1	ASSLGLAGGYEQF
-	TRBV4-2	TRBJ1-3	ASSQAHRETGNTIY
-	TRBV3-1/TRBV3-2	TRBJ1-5	ASSQGAPYSNQPQH
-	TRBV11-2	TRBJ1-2	ASSLDRNYGYT
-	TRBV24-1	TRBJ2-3	ATSDLEGGTDTQY
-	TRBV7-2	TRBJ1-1	ASSLAGGNTEAF
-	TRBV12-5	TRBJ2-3	ASGSLSLIRTDTQY
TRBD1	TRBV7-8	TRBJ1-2	ATQGAGDYGYT
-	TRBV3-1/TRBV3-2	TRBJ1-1	ASSPGVPNTEAF
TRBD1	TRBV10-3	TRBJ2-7	AISPGQGIYYEQY
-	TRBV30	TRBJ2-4	AWSVPDTVAKNIQY
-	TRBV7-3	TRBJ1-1	ASSLTGGKGRCGTEAF
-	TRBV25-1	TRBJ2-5	ASSARTGGLGETQY
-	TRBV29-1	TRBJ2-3	SVKHTGLVGTDTQY
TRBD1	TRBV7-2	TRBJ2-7	ASSIRQGTSEQY
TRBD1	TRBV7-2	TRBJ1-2	ASSSRGDRANGYT
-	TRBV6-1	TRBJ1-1	ASSEPPGAGAYEAF
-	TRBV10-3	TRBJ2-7	AIKKEVEAYEQY
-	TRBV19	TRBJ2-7	ATLGRGNEQY
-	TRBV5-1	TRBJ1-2	ASSWGDTLPNYGYT
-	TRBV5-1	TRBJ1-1	ASTRVGKDTEAF
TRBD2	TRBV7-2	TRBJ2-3	ASSLMSSGGPNTQY
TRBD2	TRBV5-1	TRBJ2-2	ASSLTSGGTGELF
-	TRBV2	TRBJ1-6	AILTQSGPLH
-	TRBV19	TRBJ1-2	ASSATRTPNYGYT
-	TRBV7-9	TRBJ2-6	AIPSGRLVPGANVLT
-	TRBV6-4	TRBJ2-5	ASSPEALGETQY
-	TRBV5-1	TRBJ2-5	ASSLEGVGETQY
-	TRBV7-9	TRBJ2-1	ASSTLNRNEQF
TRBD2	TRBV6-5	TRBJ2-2	ASTLIPGGGELF
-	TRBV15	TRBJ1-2	ATSRGGSTNYGYT
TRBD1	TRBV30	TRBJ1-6	AWRGRQGNSPLH
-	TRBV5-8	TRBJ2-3	ASSRGATRADTQY
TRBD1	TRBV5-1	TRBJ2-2	ATRQGNTGELF
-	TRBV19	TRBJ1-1	ASNRPGSGTEAF
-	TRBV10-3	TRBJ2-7	AISEFGGNDEQY
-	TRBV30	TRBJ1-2	AWSEVRGGGYT
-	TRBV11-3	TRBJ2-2	ASSQSTNTGELF
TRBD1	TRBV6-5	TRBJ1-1	ASRVTGAGTEAF
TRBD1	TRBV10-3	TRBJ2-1	AISRTGGQF
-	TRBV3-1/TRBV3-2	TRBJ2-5	ASSLGLLAQY
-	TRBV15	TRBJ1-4	ATSRALIRTNEKLF
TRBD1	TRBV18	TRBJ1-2	ASSPDRVKGYT
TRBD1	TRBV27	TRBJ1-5	ASSLTGMRQPQH
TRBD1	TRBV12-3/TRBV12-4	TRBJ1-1	ASDSGGRAF
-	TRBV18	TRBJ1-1	ASSPAGASKAF
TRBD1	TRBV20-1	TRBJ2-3	SASDPWDSSTDTQY
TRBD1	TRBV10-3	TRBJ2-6	AISYRGETVRSGANVLT
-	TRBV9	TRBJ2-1	ASSVGQGNYNEQF
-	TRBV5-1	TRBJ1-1	ASSLGGGTEAF
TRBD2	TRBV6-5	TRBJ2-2	ASSYSAGGAGELF
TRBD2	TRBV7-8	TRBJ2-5	ASGGGTKETQY